The entry below gives a single T cell receptor (beta chain) sequence along with its context. The data stem from a study of PD-L1 blockade in urothelial cancer. Study details: Patients went on atezolizumab at some point between 2014 and 2015, receiving 1,200 mg intravenously every 3 weeks. Prior chemotherapy regimens per patient numbered 0 to 3. Blood yielded a median of about 140,000 T cells per sample.

Measured with immunoSEQ multiplex PCR; TCRdb has only the in-frame clones, and not every one. The repertoire includes 40,000 to 55,000 clones, about 86% of them detected once, and about 20% sits in the top ten. This CDR3 region has 13 residues. The V gene end was trimmed by 4 bases and the J gene end by 9 bases; junction bases not matched to a gene: 6. Germline values: CDR1 SGHTA, CDR2 FQGNSA. Time point in this sample: pretreatment peripheral blood. Patients were diagnosed with urothelial carcinoma, either locally advanced or metastatic. This chain links TRBV7-2 with TRBJ2-1; 7 nucleotides agree with TRBD2. The starting material was PBMCs, obtained around atezolizumab (anti-PD-L1) treatment. This TCR was sampled from a man aged 60-69 years with urothelial cancer. CDR3 coding DNA: TGTGCCAGCAGCTCGGTTGCGGGAGTTGAGCAGTTCTTC. Translation: CASSSVAGVEQFF.